Listed here is a single TCR beta chain. What it recognizes is unknown. These data come from a study of spatial heterogeneity in lung cancer. Study as a whole: A consistent excess of beta-chain over alpha-chain sequences was detected. Overall study findings and caveats: Intratumoral expanded alpha and beta TCR counts were found to track tumor mutation counts.

This sample's time point: sample taken at primary tumor resection. Tumor, nontumor lung or frozen PBMC supplied whole RNA, sequenced without sorting. Every TCR cDNA molecule carried a tag that served as a unique molecular identifier. MiXCR, run by TCRdb on the 5' RACE reads, gives a single entry per CDR3 protein. The data show more than 25,000 distinct CDR3 sequences, approximately 6.5% seen once. V lost 5 bases, J lost 6 bases, and 7 bases lay in between. The CDR3 is 12 amino acids. The germline V gene encodes CDR1 SGHTA and CDR2 FQGNSA. The specimen was lung tumor tissue, collected at surgery. The gene calls are TRBV7-2 and TRBJ2-2; no definite D call. This TCR derives from a male donor with early-stage non-small cell lung cancer. CDR3 in DNA: TGTGCCAGCAGCCCCCGGGCCGGGGAGCTGTTTTTT. Translated: CASSPRAGELFF.